Each of the 3 T cell receptor beta chains below was sequenced from the same sample in a study of blood T cell repertoires in COVID-19. TCRdb keeps only in-frame clones here, not all; method: immunoSEQ multiplex PCR. The sample contains roughly 17,000 clones, 89% of which appear only once. Sequences were obtained from peripheral blood. Receptors were obtained from an older man with acute or convalescent COVID-19.

The rearrangement joins TRBV27 to TRBJ2-1; D is possibly TRBD2 (6 bases). The CDR3 runs 19 residues. Germline CDR1 and CDR2: MNHEY and SMNVEV (reference sequence). V dropped 2 bases and J dropped 2 bases, with 22 bases sitting between them. The CDR3 DNA reads as TGTGCCAGCAGTTTAGAGATGGACGGGGGTAGCGAGCCCTACAATGAGCAGTTCTTC. Its protein product is CASSLEMDGGSEPYNEQFF.

The chain is built from TRBV11-2 and TRBJ1-1; no definite D call. Trimming removed 0 bases from V and 5 bases from J, with 10 bases in between. The CDR3 loop spans 14 amino acids. Germline CDR1 and CDR2: SGHAT and FQNNGV. The CDR3 spells CASSLDPQWTEAFF. The CDR3 bases are TGTGCCAGCAGCTTAGATCCCCAGTGGACTGAAGCTTTCTTT.

This clone has a handful of counts. The rearrangement joins TRBV29-1 to TRBJ2-7; the match to TRBD1 covers 11 bases. Germline V lookup: CDR1 SQVTM, CDR2 ANQGSEA. The CDR3 is 15 residues long. V lost 4 bases and J lost 0; bases outside the gene matches: 5. CDR3 protein: CSVAPDRGPSYEQYF. As DNA, the CDR3 is TGCAGCGTTGCCCCGGACAGGGGGCCCTCCTACGAGCAGTACTTC.